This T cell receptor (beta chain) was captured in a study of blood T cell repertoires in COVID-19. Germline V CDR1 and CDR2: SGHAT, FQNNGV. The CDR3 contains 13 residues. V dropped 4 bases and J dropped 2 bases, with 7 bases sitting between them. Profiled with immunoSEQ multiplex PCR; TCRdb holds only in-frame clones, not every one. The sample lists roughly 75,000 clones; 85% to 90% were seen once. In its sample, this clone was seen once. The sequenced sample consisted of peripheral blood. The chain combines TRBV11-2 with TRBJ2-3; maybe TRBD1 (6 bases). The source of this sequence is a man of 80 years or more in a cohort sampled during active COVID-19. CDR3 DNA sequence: TGTGCCAGCAGCTGGGGGCACACAGATACGCAGTATTTT. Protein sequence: CASSWGHTDTQYF.